Sequencing of this T cell receptor beta chain was carried out in a study of CD8 T cells in ankylosing spondylitis. Study-wide results and caveats: Matched ankylosing spondylitis synovial fluid reportedly contained a significantly enriched population of disease-linked clones. In synovial fluid and blood from reactive arthritis, some motif variants were previously reported. A TCR beta motif made of 7 to 9 highly homologous variants seemed typical of ankylosing spondylitis blood.

With molecular barcodes, quantitative 5'-RACE was used to make the TCR beta libraries. TCRdb re-called the 5' RACE reads through MiXCR, storing one row per CDR3 protein. Of 150,000 to 200,000 distinct CDR3 sequences listed, about a sixth are singletons. With 8 bases removed from V and 8 bases from J, the gap between germline ends came to 15 bases. CDR3 length equals 12 residues. Per germline, CDR1 LNHDA and CDR2 SQIVND (reference sequence). In regard to this clonotype: Its antigen is currently unknown.

The origin of this receptor is a male donor with ankylosing spondylitis or in good health (not recorded which). The chain has TRBV19 and TRBJ1-2, with D maybe TRBD1 (6 bases). Material: blood, either unsorted or a sorted T cell fraction (not recorded which). This chain's CDR3 is CASHFRGSGYTF. CDR3 DNA: TGTGCCAGTCACTTCAGGGGATCCGGCTACACCTTC.